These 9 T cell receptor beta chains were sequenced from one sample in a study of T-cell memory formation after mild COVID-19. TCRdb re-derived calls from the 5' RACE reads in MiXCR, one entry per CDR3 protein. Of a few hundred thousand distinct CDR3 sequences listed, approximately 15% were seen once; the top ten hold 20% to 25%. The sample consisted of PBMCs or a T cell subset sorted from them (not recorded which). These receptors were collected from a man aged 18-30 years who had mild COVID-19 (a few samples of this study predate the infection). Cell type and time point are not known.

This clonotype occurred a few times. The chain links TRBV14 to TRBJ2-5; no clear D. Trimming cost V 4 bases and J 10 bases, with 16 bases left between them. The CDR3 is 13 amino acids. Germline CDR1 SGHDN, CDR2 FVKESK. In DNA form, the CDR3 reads TGTGCCAGCAGCCCTTTAATTTCTGAGGACCAGTACTTC. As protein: CASSPLISEDQYF.

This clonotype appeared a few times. The CDR3 DNA is TGTGCCAGCAGTTTATCCAGGGGGCATGGCTACACCTTC. Translation: CASSLSRGHGYTF. The rearrangement links TRBV27 to TRBJ1-2, with 8 bases identical to TRBD1. Germline values: CDR1 MNHEY, CDR2 SMNVEV (reference sequence). The CDR3 is 13 amino acids. V was pared by 0 bases and J by 6 bases, with 0 bases of the junction left unmatched.

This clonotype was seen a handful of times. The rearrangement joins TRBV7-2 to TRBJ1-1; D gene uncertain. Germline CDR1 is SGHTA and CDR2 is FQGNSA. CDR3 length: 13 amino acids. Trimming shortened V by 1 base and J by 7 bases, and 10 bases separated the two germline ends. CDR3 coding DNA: TGTGCCAGCAGCTTAGGATGGGCAGGTGAAGCTTTCTTT. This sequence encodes CASSLGWAGEAFF.

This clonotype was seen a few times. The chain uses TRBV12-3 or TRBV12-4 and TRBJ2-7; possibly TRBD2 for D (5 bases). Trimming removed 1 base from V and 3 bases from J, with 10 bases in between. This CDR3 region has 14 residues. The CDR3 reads CASSLGHAGYEQYF. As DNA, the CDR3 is TGTGCCAGCAGTTTAGGGCACGCGGGCTACGAGCAGTACTTC.

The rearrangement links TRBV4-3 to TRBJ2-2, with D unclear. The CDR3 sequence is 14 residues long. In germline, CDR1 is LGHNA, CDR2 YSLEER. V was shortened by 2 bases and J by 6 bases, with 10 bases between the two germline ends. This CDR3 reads CASSQRLGPGELFF. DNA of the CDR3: TGCGCCAGCAGCCAACGTTTGGGCCCCGGGGAGCTGTTTTTT.

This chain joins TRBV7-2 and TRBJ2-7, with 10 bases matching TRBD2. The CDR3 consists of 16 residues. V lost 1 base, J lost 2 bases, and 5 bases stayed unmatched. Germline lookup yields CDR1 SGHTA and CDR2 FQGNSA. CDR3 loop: CASSLGRTSGAYEQYV. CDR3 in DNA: TGTGCCAGCAGCTTAGGGAGGACTAGCGGAGCCTACGAGCAGTACGTC.

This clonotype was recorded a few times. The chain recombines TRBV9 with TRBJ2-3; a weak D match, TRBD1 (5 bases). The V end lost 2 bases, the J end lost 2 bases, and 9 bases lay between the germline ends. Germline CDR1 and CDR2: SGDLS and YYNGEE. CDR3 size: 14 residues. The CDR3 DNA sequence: TGTGCCAGCAGCGTCTTAGGGGACACAGATACGCAGTATTTT. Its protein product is CASSVLGDTDTQYF.

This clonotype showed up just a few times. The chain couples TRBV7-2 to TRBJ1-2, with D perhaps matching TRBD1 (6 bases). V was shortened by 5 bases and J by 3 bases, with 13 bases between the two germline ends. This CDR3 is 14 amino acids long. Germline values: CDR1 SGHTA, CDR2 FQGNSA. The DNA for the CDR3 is TGTGCCAGCAGCCGCGGCCGGACAGACTATGGCTACACCTTC. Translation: CASSRGRTDYGYTF.

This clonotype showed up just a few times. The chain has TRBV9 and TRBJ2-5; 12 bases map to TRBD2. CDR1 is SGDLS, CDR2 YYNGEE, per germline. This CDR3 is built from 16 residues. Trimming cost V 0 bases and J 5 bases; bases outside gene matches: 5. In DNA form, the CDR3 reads TGTGCCAGCAGCGTAGCTAGCGGGGGGGCCGGGGAGACCCAGTACTTC. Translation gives CASSVASGGAGETQYF.